These 10 T cell receptor beta chains originate from one sample sequenced in a study of glioma-infiltrating T cells after dendritic cell vaccination. The repertoire was sequenced with immunoSEQ multiplex PCR; TCRdb's copy has only in-frame clones and lacks some. The sample yields about 100,000 clones, around 80% seen once. Here the sequenced sample was blood, taken before dendritic cell vaccination. The receptors shown here come from a human donor with glioblastoma.

In its sample, this clone was seen a few times. The chain carries TRBV7-9 and TRBJ1-6; D remains ambiguous. This CDR3 is built from 13 residues. The germline V gene has CDR1 SEHNR and CDR2 FQNEAQ (reference sequence). V was clipped by 1 base and J by 8 bases, with 6 bases between them. In DNA, the CDR3 is TGTGCCAGCAGCTTAGGCGTCGATTCACCCCTCCACTTT. Translated: CASSLGVDSPLHF. Looking up the rest from reference TRBV7-9 and TRBJ1-6 gives the full variable domain: DTGVSQNPRHKITKRGQNVTFRCDPISEHNRLYWYRQTLGQGPEFLTYFQNEAQLEKSRLLSDRFSAERPKGSFSTLEIQRTEQGDSAMYLCASSLGVDSPLHFGNGTRLTVT.

This chain connects TRBV5-1 to TRBJ2-2, with 12 bases aligning to TRBD1. V was clipped by 4 bases and J by 4 bases; unmatched bases: 14. Germline values: CDR1 SGHRS, CDR2 YFSETQ. The CDR3 is 19 amino acids. The CDR3 DNA reads TGCGCCAGCAGCGATCCGGGACAGGGGGCGAAGTTTGTCACCGGGGAGCTGTTTTTT. It codes for CASSDPGQGAKFVTGELFF.

Points on this clone: This sample includes further DNA sequences coding for the same CDR3. CDR3 coding DNA: TGCGCCAGCAGCTTGGCCGAGGGACAGGGCGGCCGTAGGGGCTACACCTTC. Encoded protein: CASSLAEGQGGRRGYTF. The V and J genes are TRBV5-1 and TRBJ1-2; 9 positions match TRBD1. Germline lookup yields CDR1 SGHRS and CDR2 YFSETQ. V shed 0 bases and J 8 bases; nucleotides not matched to a gene: 14. CDR3 length: 17 residues.

The chain has TRBV2 and TRBJ1-3; a possible D gene is TRBD1 (6 bases). There are 15 residues in the CDR3. Trimming pared 7 bases from V and 0 bases from J, leaving 13 bases between. The germline CDR1 and CDR2 sequences are SNHLY and FYNNEI. The CDR3 DNA follows: TGTGCCAGCAAGGCCGGACAGTCCTCTGGAAACACCATATATTTT. This codes for CASKAGQSSGNTIYF.

V is TRBV18 and J is TRBJ1-2; weak D call: TRBD1 (5 bases). The germline V and J ends were trimmed by 3 bases and 8 bases, with 28 bases remaining between them. Germline CDR1 and CDR2: KGHSH and LQKENI. The CDR3 totals 18 residues. For the CDR3, the DNA is TGTGCCAGCTCACCTTTCGTCCGGGGCGGTGTCCGAGCGGGGGGCTACACCTTC. Its protein is CASSPFVRGGVRAGGYTF.

The rearrangement joins TRBV30 to TRBJ2-7; TRBD1 matches 10 bases. This CDR3 contains 14 residues. Germline CDR1 is GTSNPN and CDR2 is SVGIG (reference sequence). V shed 0 bases and J 5 bases; nucleotides not matched to a gene: 4. As DNA, the CDR3 is TGTGCCTGGAGTGTATTAGGGACAGGGGACGAGCAGTACTTC. Its protein product is CAWSVLGTGDEQYF.

The CDR3 nucleotides read TGTGCCAGCATCGACACTTCTAACTATGGCTACACCTTC. Translating gives CASIDTSNYGYTF. The rearrangement joins TRBV6-6 to TRBJ1-2, with D hard to call. Germline values: CDR1 MNHNY, CDR2 SVGAGI (reference sequence). The CDR3 is made up of 13 amino acids. Trimming took 7 bases from V and 0 from J, leaving 9 bases between them.

V and J are TRBV28 and TRBJ2-7; D uncertain. V gave up 8 bases and J gave up 0 bases, with 8 bases separating them. CDR3 size: 12 residues. Germline CDR1 is MDHEN and CDR2 is SYDVKM. In DNA, the CDR3 is TGTGCCAGCGGGCTGAGCTCCTACGAGCAGTACTTC. Residues: CASGLSSYEQYF.

This clone has only one observation. This chain uses TRBV6-4 with TRBJ2-2; 10 positions match TRBD2. CDR3 length: 19 residues. CDR1 is MRHNA and CDR2 is SNTAGT in the germline V gene. Germline trimming cut 6 bases from V and 4 bases from J; bases unmatched to any gene: 17. The CDR3 is CASSHQSPSLAGVTGELFF. The CDR3 DNA follows: TGTGCCAGCAGCCACCAATCCCCCTCGCTAGCGGGGGTCACCGGGGAGCTGTTTTTT.

This rearrangement joins TRBV18 to TRBJ1-2; D ambiguous. Germline V lookup: CDR1 KGHSH, CDR2 LQKENI. CDR3 size: 14 residues. The germline V and J ends were trimmed by 2 bases and 5 bases, with 12 bases remaining between them. In DNA, the CDR3 is TGTGCCAGCTCACCAGAAGTTCTAGTATATGGCTACACCTTC. Its protein is CASSPEVLVYGYTF.